The 18 T cell receptor beta chains below come from one sample, sequenced in a study of blood T cell repertoires in COVID-19 (dated by TCRdb to 2020 to 2022). Libraries were prepared through the immunoSEQ multiplex PCR assay. This immuneACCESS table, as held by TCRdb, lists in-frame sequences with V and J called but not all clones. Of the missing ones, under half trace to an unresolved V gene in checked studies; the others have no known cause. The sample table lists around 320,000 clones, more than 85% of them with a count of one. The ten top clones hold about 4.2% of the sample. Sequences were obtained from PBMCs or T cells enriched from blood (not recorded which). The receptors come from a woman aged 30 to 39 who had been exposed to COVID-19.

The chain recombines TRBV5-4 with TRBJ2-7; 7 bases are a match to TRBD1. CDR3 length: 14 residues. V shed 4 bases and J 1 base; nucleotides not matched to a gene: 5. Germline CDR1 SGHNT, CDR2 YYREEE (reference sequence). CDR3 loop: CASSTRDSSYEQYF. CDR3 nucleotides: TGTGCCAGCAGCACCCGGGACAGTTCCTACGAGCAGTACTTC. Variable domain in full (rest from reference TRBV5-4 and TRBJ2-7): ETGVTQSPTHLIKTRGQQVTLRCSSQSGHNTVSWYQQALGQGPQFIFQYYREEENGRGNFPPRFSGLQFPNYSSELNVNALELDDSALYLCASSTRDSSYEQYFGPGTRLTVT.

The V gene is TRBV21-1, the J gene TRBJ1-1. TRBV21-1 has pseudogene status. This CDR3 contains 13 residues. This chain's CDR3 is CASSKVRVTEAFF. The CDR3 DNA follows: TGTGCCAGCAGCAAAGTGAGGGTCACTGAAGCTTTCTTT.

This clone is a singleton in its sample. V usage is TRBV4-1 and J usage is TRBJ1-3; D possibly corresponds to TRBD1 (6 bases). V was clipped by 8 bases and J by 0 bases, with 17 bases between them. This CDR3 comprises 16 residues. CDR1 and CDR2 (germline): MGHRA, YSYEKL. The CDR3 sequence: CASDARGATSGNTIYF. As DNA, the CDR3 is TGCGCCAGCGATGCCCGGGGGGCTACCTCTGGAAACACCATATATTTT.

The rearrangement links TRBV27 to TRBJ1-4, with a possible D match to TRBD1 (5 bases). The ends were cut back, 6 bases at V and 3 bases at J, with 11 bases in the middle. From germline, CDR1 is MNHEY and CDR2 SMNVEV (reference sequence). This CDR3 is 14 amino acids long. The CDR3 loop is CASRTQGSNEKLFF. CDR3 in DNA: TGTGCCAGCAGGACTCAGGGATCTAATGAAAAACTGTTTTTT.

The rearrangement links TRBV5-4 to TRBJ1-1; 9 bases match TRBD1. Germline trimming cut 4 bases from V and 1 base from J; bases unmatched to any gene: 8. Germline V lookup: CDR1 SGHNT, CDR2 YYREEE (reference sequence). There are 16 residues in the CDR3. The CDR3 sequence: CASSLHRGRGNTEAFF. DNA for the CDR3: TGTGCCAGCAGCCTCCACAGGGGGCGCGGGAACACTGAAGCTTTCTTT.

J is TRBJ2-5 and V is TRBV9; TRBD2 aligns across 15 bases. The CDR3 consists of 17 residues. Unmatched junction bases numbered 4, after V lost 0 bases and J lost 4 bases. Per the germline V gene, CDR1 is SGDLS and CDR2 is YYNGEE. The CDR3 reads CASSVGTSGGGGETQYF. In DNA form, the CDR3 reads TGTGCCAGCAGCGTAGGGACTAGCGGGGGGGGAGGAGAGACCCAGTACTTC.

The V and J genes are TRBV7-9 and TRBJ1-2; no clear D gene. Germline V gene sequence: CDR1 SEHNR, CDR2 FQNEAQ (reference sequence). The CDR3 covers 15 residues. Between the trimmed V and J ends, which lost 4 bases and 3 bases, there was a span of 15 bases. DNA for the CDR3: TGTGCCAGCAGCTCTACGAGGAGGGCGCACTATGGCTACACCTTC. It yields the protein CASSSTRRAHYGYTF. The full variable domain, its missing parts supplied by reference TRBV7-9 and TRBJ1-2, is DTGVSQNPRHKITKRGQNVTFRCDPISEHNRLYWYRQTLGQGPEFLTYFQNEAQLEKSRLLSDRFSAERPKGSFSTLEIQRTEQGDSAMYLCASSSTRRAHYGYTFGSGTRLTVV.

The chain carries TRBV6-1 and TRBJ2-6; D perhaps matches TRBD2 (6 bases). Trimming removed 4 bases from V and 4 bases from J, with 17 bases in between. Germline V gives CDR1 MNHNS, CDR2 SASEGT. The CDR3 spans 17 residues. This chain's CDR3 is CASSVGGGAPGANVLTF. The CDR3 nucleotides read TGTGCCAGCAGTGTAGGTGGAGGGGCCCCCGGGGCCAACGTCCTGACTTTC.

This sequence joins TRBV30 and TRBJ2-3; TRBD2 is a possible D gene (6 bases). From germline, CDR1 is GTSNPN and CDR2 SVGIG (reference sequence). V lost 6 bases to trimming and J lost 4 bases, with 14 bases between them. The CDR3 totals 13 residues. CDR3 amino acids: CACARGMADTQYF. Here the CDR3 DNA reads TGTGCCTGTGCCCGGGGGATGGCAGATACGCAGTATTTT.

This chain joins TRBV6-5 and TRBJ2-2; 10 bases are shared with TRBD1. Germline trimming cut 5 bases from V and 5 bases from J; bases unmatched to any gene: 5. Germline CDR1 MNHEY, CDR2 SVGAGI. The CDR3 spans 15 residues. The DNA of the CDR3 is TGTGCCAGCAGTCCTGACAGGGGGCGAACCGGGGAGCTGTTTTTT. Amino acid sequence: CASSPDRGRTGELFF.

The V gene is TRBV5-1, the J gene TRBJ2-2; tentative D call: TRBD2 (5 bases). The V and J ends lost 6 bases and 0 bases respectively, with 21 bases between them. The CDR3 totals 18 residues. CDR1 and CDR2 from the germline V gene are SGHRS and YFSETQ. The CDR3: CASTTFVFGDTNTGELFF. CDR3 DNA: TGCGCCAGCACCACGTTCGTCTTCGGGGATACGAACACCGGGGAGCTGTTTTTT.

The chain recombines TRBV18 with TRBJ1-2, with D tentatively TRBD1 (6 bases). The V and J ends lost 3 bases and 6 bases respectively, with 20 bases between them. Germline values: CDR1 KGHSH, CDR2 LQKENI. This CDR3 comprises 16 residues. CDR3 sequence (DNA): TGTGCCAGCTCACCGCAACCGGGTTCAGGGGTGGATGGCTACACCTTC. Its protein is CASSPQPGSGVDGYTF.

On this clone: This CDR3 is also generated by other DNA sequences in the sample. This chain joins TRBV19 and TRBJ1-5; possibly TRBD1 for D (6 bases). Per germline, CDR1 LNHDA and CDR2 SQIVND (reference sequence). V lost 6 bases, J lost 6 bases, and 9 bases lay in between. The length of the CDR3 is 12 residues. The CDR3 here is CASSDRSQPQHF. CDR3 sequence (DNA): TGTGCCAGTAGCGACAGGTCTCAGCCCCAGCATTTT.

The CDR3 DNA sequence: TGTGCCAGTAGTATAAGAATCGACTTCTACGAGCAGTACTTC. It yields the protein CASSIRIDFYEQYF. This chain links TRBV19 with TRBJ2-7; D is unresolved. CDR3 length: 14 amino acids. With 2 bases removed from V and 3 bases from J, the gap between germline ends came to 11 bases. Germline values: CDR1 LNHDA, CDR2 SQIVND (reference sequence).

The rearrangement links TRBV2 to TRBJ2-3, with 12 positions matching TRBD2. V trimming: 7 bases; J trimming: 1 base; junction bases outside the gene matches: 12. Germline assignment: CDR1 SNHLY and CDR2 FYNNEI. This CDR3 is 18 amino acids long. CDR3 nucleotides: TGTGCCAGCACAGAGAGGCTAGCGGGGGGGGTAGGCACAGATACGCAGTATTTT. Amino acids: CASTERLAGGVGTDTQYF. Full variable domain (outside the CDR3, taken from reference TRBV2 and TRBJ2-3): EPEVTQTPSHQVTQMGQEVILRCVPISNHLYFYWYRQILGQKVEFLVSFYNNEISEKSEIFDDQFSVERPDGSNFTLKIRSTKLEDSAMYFCASTERLAGGVGTDTQYFGPGTRLTVL.

The chain carries TRBV6-5 and TRBJ1-2; a possible D gene is TRBD1 (5 bases). Germline-derived CDR1 and CDR2 are MNHEY and SVGAGI. CDR3 length: 11 amino acids. V was cut by 11 bases and J by 9 bases, with 16 bases left in between. The CDR3 DNA reads as TGTGCCGTCGGCCGCGGGACGAGCTACACCTTC. Amino acids: CAVGRGTSYTF.

The chain couples TRBV5-4 to TRBJ1-1; TRBD1 matches 9 bases. The CDR3 length is 15 residues. CDR1 and CDR2 from the germline V gene are SGHNT and YYREEE (reference sequence). V gave up 5 bases and J gave up 1 base; unmatched junction bases: 6. The CDR3 coding sequence is TGTGCCAGCAGTTATGAGGGACAGGGGAACACTGAAGCTTTCTTT. It specifies CASSYEGQGNTEAFF.

CDR3 amino acids: CASSRATSGPWNEQFF. The DNA for the CDR3 is TGCGCCAGCAGCCGGGCCACTAGCGGCCCTTGGAATGAGCAGTTCTTC. The rearrangement links TRBV4-3 to TRBJ2-1, with 8 bases identical to TRBD2. The germline gives CDR1 LGHNA, CDR2 YSLEER. The CDR3 runs 16 residues. Germline trimming cut 4 bases from V and 7 bases from J; bases unmatched to any gene: 12.